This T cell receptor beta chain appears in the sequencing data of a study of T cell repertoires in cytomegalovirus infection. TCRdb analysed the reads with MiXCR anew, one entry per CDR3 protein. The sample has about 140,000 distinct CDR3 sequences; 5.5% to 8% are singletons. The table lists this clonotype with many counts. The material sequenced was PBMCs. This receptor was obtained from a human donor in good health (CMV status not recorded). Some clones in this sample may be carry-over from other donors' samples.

CDR3 sequence: CASQPGTSIIETQYF. CDR3 in DNA: TGTGCCAGCCAGCCCGGGACTAGCATCATAGAGACCCAGTACTTC. The chain uses TRBV7-2 and TRBJ2-5; 9 nucleotides align to TRBD2. With V trimmed by 8 bases and J by 4 bases, 11 bases remained unmatched. CDR1 and CDR2 (germline): SGHTA, FQGNSA. The length of the CDR3 is 15 residues.